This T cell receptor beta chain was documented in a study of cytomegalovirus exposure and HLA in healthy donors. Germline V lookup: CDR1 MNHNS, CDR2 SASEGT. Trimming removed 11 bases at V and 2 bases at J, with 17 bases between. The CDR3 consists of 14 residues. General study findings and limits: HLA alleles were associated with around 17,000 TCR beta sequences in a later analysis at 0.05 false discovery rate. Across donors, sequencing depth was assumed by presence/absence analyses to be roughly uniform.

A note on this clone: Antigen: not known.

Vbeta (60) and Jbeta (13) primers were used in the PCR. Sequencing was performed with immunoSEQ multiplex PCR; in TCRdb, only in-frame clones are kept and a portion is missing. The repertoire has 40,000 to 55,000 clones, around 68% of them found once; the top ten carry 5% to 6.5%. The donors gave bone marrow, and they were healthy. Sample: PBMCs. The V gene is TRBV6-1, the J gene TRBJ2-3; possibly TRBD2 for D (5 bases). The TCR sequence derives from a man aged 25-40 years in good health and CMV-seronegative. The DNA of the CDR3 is TGTGCCGCAAAACGCCAGACTACCACAGATACGCAGTATTTT. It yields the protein CAAKRQTTTDTQYF.